The T cell receptor (beta chain) under discussion was sequenced for a study of T-cell memory formation after mild COVID-19. Study-wide background: Clustering of TCRs was largely donor specific.

Germline loops: CDR1 MGHRA, CDR2 YSYEKL. The CDR3 runs to 15 residues. Deletions cut 4 bases from V and 8 bases from J, with 17 bases between. The TCR alpha and TCR beta cDNA libraries, bearing sample barcodes and UMIs, were generated by 5'RACE using constant-segment primers. One entry per CDR3 protein results from TCRdb running MiXCR on the 5' RACE reads. This sample carries about 350,000 distinct CDR3 sequences, about 13% of them seen once, and the ten largest clones take around a fifth. General study points: Clones shrinking between day 15 and 85 showed a balanced CD4/CD8 split, and those that grew later tilted toward CD4+. Nothing showed for sure that second-wave clones peaking on day 37 were SARS-CoV-2 specific.

Concerning this clonotype itself: Antigen specificity is unknown.

This receptor was taken from a man between 18 and 29 years old who had mild COVID-19 (a few samples of this study predate the infection). Cell type and time point are not known. The sequencing input was PBMCs or a T cell subset sorted from them (not recorded which). The chain recombines TRBV4-1 with TRBJ1-4; unclear D gene. The CDR3: CASSLTGVPWEKLFF. The CDR3, as DNA: TGCGCCAGCAGCCTGACCGGGGTCCCGTGGGAAAAACTGTTTTTT.